These 24 T cell receptor beta chains came from one sample sequenced in a study of T cells expressing NK-cell markers. TCRdb reprocessed the 5' RACE reads and stores each CDR3 protein as one record, lacking DNA. The specimen's table records fewer than 400,000 distinct CDR3 sequences. Sequenced: blood T cells: a sorted CD56 or NKG2C T cell subset, CD4+ or CD8+ T cells, or bulk PBMC T cells (not recorded which). The receptors originated from a man aged 18-70 years in good health.

The gene calls are TRBV20-1 and TRBJ2-1; with no DNA, the TCRdb D assignment of TRBD2 cannot be verified. The CDR3 is 14 residues long. CDR1 DFQATT and CDR2 SNEGSKA come from the germline V gene (reference sequence). The chain's CDR3 is CSAPTAGNFNEQFF.

The rearrangement links TRBV19 to TRBJ1-1; checking the TCRdb D call of TRBD1 is not possible without DNA. Germline loops: CDR1 LNHDA, CDR2 SQIVND (reference sequence). The CDR3 loop spans 15 amino acids. The CDR3: CASSKDRGLNTEAFF.

The genes are TRBV25-1 and TRBJ1-2; TCRdb lists TRBD1, though no DNA is available to test this call. From germline, CDR1 is MGHDK and CDR2 SYGVNS. CDR3 length: 17 amino acids. CDR3 in amino acids: CASSESTGWATNYGYTF.

This chain uses TRBV19 with TRBJ2-7; there is no DNA to check the TCRdb D call of TRBD1. This CDR3 contains 13 residues. Per germline, CDR1 LNHDA and CDR2 SQIVND (reference sequence). The CDR3 protein is CASRERASYEQYF.

The gene calls are TRBV5-1 and TRBJ2-3; TCRdb designates TRBD1, a call that cannot be tested without DNA. The CDR3 has 17 amino acids. CDR1 and CDR2 (germline): SGHRS, YFSETQ. This CDR3 reads CASSLARGGISTDTQYF.

The chain has TRBV20-1 and TRBJ2-1. From germline, CDR1 is DFQATT and CDR2 SNEGSKA (reference sequence). The CDR3 has 12 residues. Here the CDR3 reads CSASEWFYEQFF.

This chain joins TRBV3-1 and TRBJ2-3; TCRdb picks TRBD1, but there is no DNA to check that call. CDR3 length equals 14 residues. In germline, CDR1 is LGHDT, CDR2 YNNKEL (reference sequence). The CDR3 here is CASSLPGGGDTQYF.

The chain joins TRBV28 to TRBJ2-3; TCRdb's D call of TRBD1 is untestable without DNA. Germline V gene lookup returns CDR1 MDHEN and CDR2 SYDVKM. The CDR3 is made up of 14 amino acids. This chain's CDR3 is CASSDDRVPDTQYF.

The chain links TRBV7-3 to TRBJ2-3; the D call of TRBD2 rests on TCRdb alone, since no DNA is present to check it. The CDR3 sequence is 15 residues long. CDR1 SGHTA and CDR2 FQGTGA come from the germline V gene. The CDR3 region is CASSLQRGGRYTQYF.

The V gene is TRBV7-9, the J gene TRBJ2-2; TCRdb picks TRBD2, but there is no DNA to check that call. The germline V gene encodes CDR1 SEHNR and CDR2 FQNEAQ (reference sequence). This CDR3 contains 16 residues. The CDR3 sequence: CASSLGLAVNTGELFF.

The rearrangement joins TRBV5-1 to TRBJ2-1; the D call of TRBD2 rests on TCRdb alone, since no DNA is present to check it. This CDR3 comprises 15 residues. Germline-derived CDR1 and CDR2 are SGHRS and YFSETQ. This CDR3 reads CASSRATHSYNEQFF.

V and J are TRBV5-1 and TRBJ2-1; TCRdb indicates TRBD2, and absent DNA this call remains unverified. Germline-derived CDR1 and CDR2 are SGHRS and YFSETQ. CDR3 length: 13 residues. The CDR3 protein is CASSVLAGGEQFF. The variable domain in full, with the rest retrieved from reference TRBV5-1 and TRBJ2-1, is KAGVTQTPRYLIKTRGQQVTLSCSPISGHRSVSWYQQTPGQGLQFLFEYFSETQRNKGNFPGRFSGRQFSNSRSEMNVSTLELGDSALYLCASSVLAGGEQFFGPGTRLTVL.

The rearrangement joins TRBV5-1 to TRBJ2-2; as DNA is missing, the TRBD1 call by TCRdb cannot be tested. The CDR3 covers 15 residues. Germline lookup yields CDR1 SGHRS and CDR2 YFSETQ. The CDR3: CASSDQRTGDGELFF.

The chain carries TRBV11-2 and TRBJ2-1; absent DNA, TCRdb's TRBD2 call cannot be checked. Per germline, CDR1 SGHAT and CDR2 FQNNGV. The CDR3 runs to 17 residues. The CDR3: CASSLVWGTGAHNEQFF. The full variable domain, its missing parts supplied by reference TRBV11-2 and TRBJ2-1, is EAGVAQSPRYKIIEKRQSVAFWCNPISGHATLYWYQQILGQGPKLLIQFQNNGVVDDSQLPKDRFSAERLKGVDSTLKIQPAKLEDSAVYLCASSLVWGTGAHNEQFFGPGTRLTVL.

The chain is built from TRBV20-1 and TRBJ2-7; TCRdb reports TRBD1, a call that lacks DNA to check it against. Looked up from germline, CDR1 is DFQATT and CDR2 is SNEGSKA (reference sequence). The CDR3 extends over 14 amino acids. The CDR3 loop reads CSARGGGQSYEQYF.

The rearrangement joins TRBV20-1 to TRBJ2-3; TCRdb outputs TRBD1, but without DNA this stays unchecked. The CDR3 is 16 amino acids. The germline V gene encodes CDR1 DFQATT and CDR2 SNEGSKA (reference sequence). CDR3: CSASGRGGGASDTQYF.

The chain employs TRBV5-1 and TRBJ2-7; TCRdb's D call, TRBD2, is unchecked because there is no DNA. CDR3 size: 15 residues. From germline, CDR1 is SGHRS and CDR2 YFSETQ. CDR3 residues: CASSSRLAGGYEQYF. The variable domain in full, with the rest retrieved from reference TRBV5-1 and TRBJ2-7, is KAGVTQTPRYLIKTRGQQVTLSCSPISGHRSVSWYQQTPGQGLQFLFEYFSETQRNKGNFPGRFSGRQFSNSRSEMNVSTLELGDSALYLCASSSRLAGGYEQYFGPGTRLTVT.

This sequence joins TRBV5-1 and TRBJ2-1; TCRdb lists TRBD2, though no DNA is available to test this call. This CDR3 has 15 amino acids. Looked up from germline, CDR1 is SGHRS and CDR2 is YFSETQ. CDR3 amino acids: CASSSTSGGSVEQFF.

This chain connects TRBV27 to TRBJ2-7. Germline V gives CDR1 MNHEY, CDR2 SMNVEV (reference sequence). CDR3 length: 14 residues. CDR3 residues: CASSLSTTTYEQYF.

V is TRBV7-3 and J is TRBJ2-1; TCRdb gives TRBD1 as the D gene, but with no DNA this cannot be confirmed. Germline V gene sequence: CDR1 SGHTA, CDR2 FQGTGA. The CDR3 totals 16 residues. The CDR3 region is CASSPKWGAPYNEQFF.

The V and J genes are TRBV19 and TRBJ2-6. CDR1 and CDR2 from the germline V gene are LNHDA and SQIVND (reference sequence). CDR3 size: 14 residues. CDR3: CASRHLSGANVLTF.

The chain employs TRBV28 and TRBJ1-6; TCRdb designates TRBD1, a call that cannot be tested without DNA. This CDR3 comprises 14 residues. Looked up from germline, CDR1 is MDHEN and CDR2 is SYDVKM. The CDR3: CASRTGVYNSPLHF.

This rearrangement joins TRBV6-1 to TRBJ1-4; TCRdb reports TRBD1, a call that lacks DNA to check it against. Germline CDR1 is MNHNS and CDR2 is SASEGT. This CDR3 has 12 residues. The CDR3 here is CASSDPDPKLFF.

The CDR3 loop is CAISKEWGGDQPQHF. The chain is built from TRBV10-3 and TRBJ1-5. CDR3 length equals 15 residues. The germline V gene encodes CDR1 ENHRY and CDR2 SYGVKD.